This is a list of T cell receptor beta chains from one sample in a study of regulatory T cells in long-lasting Graves disease. One entry per CDR3 protein results from TCRdb running MiXCR on the multiplex PCR reads. The sample shows 300,000 to 500,000 distinct CDR3 sequences, under 25% of them seen only once. This material consisted of peripheral blood mononuclear cells (PBMCs), taken when the disease was refractory, from a patient treated with antithyroid drugs. The receptor source for this set is a female donor with Graves disease. Each CDR3 is given with its conserved first and last residue. A D gene is named only where the DNA matches it firmly. Some rows mark clone size as missing; the rest say once, few, many or name a class of expanded clone.

v_gene,d_gene,abundance,j_gene,CDR3aa,CDR3nt
TRBV11-3,NA,NA,TRBJ2-7,CASSLDRWVETYEQYF,TGTGCCAGCAGCTTAGATCGATGGGTGGAGACCTACGAGCAGTACTTC
TRBV7-2,TRBD1,NA,TRBJ2-7,CASSNYRGTSYEQYF,TGTGCCAGCAGCAATTACAGGGGGACGAGCTACGAGCAGTACTTC
TRBV5-1,NA,few,TRBJ2-5,CASGLYGSWGETQYF,TGCGCCAGCGGCTTGTACGGGAGTTGGGGAGAGACCCAGTACTTC
TRBV6-5,TRBD2,few,TRBJ2-1,CASSYLYPLTSGRGNYNEQFF,TGTGCCAGCAGTTATTTGTATCCCCTCACTAGCGGGAGAGGGAACTACAATGAGCAGTTCTTC
TRBV15,NA,NA,TRBJ2-1,CATSRGDWDEQFF,TGTGCCACCAGCAGAGGCGACTGGGATGAGCAGTTCTTC
TRBV6-1,NA,many,TRBJ1-2,CASRTDWNYGYTF,TGTGCCAGCAGGACGGACTGGAACTATGGCTACACCTTC
TRBV27,NA,few,TRBJ1-5,CASSALGQGLQPQHF,TGTGCCAGCAGTGCCCTCGGGCAGGGTCTGCAGCCCCAGCATTTT
TRBV6-1,NA,NA,TRBJ2-3,CASSLNRDSTDTQYF,TGTGCCAGCAGTCTAAACCGGGACAGCACAGATACGCAGTATTTT
TRBV6-5,TRBD2,NA,TRBJ2-7,CASSWLAGGAREQYF,TGTGCCAGCAGTTGGTTAGCGGGAGGGGCGAGGGAGCAGTACTTC
TRBV7-7,TRBD1,NA,TRBJ2-7,CASSLAPGQKYEQYF,TGTGCTAGCAGCTTAGCACCGGGACAGAAATACGAGCAGTACTTC
TRBV6-5,NA,NA,TRBJ2-2,CASSLAGVSGELFF,TGTGCCAGCAGTTTGGCAGGGGTTTCCGGGGAGCTGTTTTTT
TRBV19,NA,once,TRBJ2-2,CASRSASNTGELFF,TGTGCCAGTAGGTCGGCCTCGAACACCGGGGAGCTGTTTTTT
TRBV9,NA,NA,TRBJ1-1,CASSVGVTNTEAFF,TGTGCCAGCAGCGTGGGGGTAACAAACACTGAAGCTTTCTTT
TRBV4-3,NA,NA,TRBJ2-7,CASSPVQGGEQYF,TGCGCCAGCAGCCCGGTACAGGGAGGCGAGCAGTACTTC
TRBV14,NA,few,TRBJ2-5,CASSQVVGGPWETQYF,TGTGCCAGCAGCCAGGTGGTTGGCGGTCCTTGGGAGACCCAGTACTTC
TRBV14,NA,NA,TRBJ2-7,CASSLQGGSYEQYF,TGTGCCAGCAGCTTACAGGGAGGCTCCTACGAGCAGTACTTC
TRBV11-2,NA,NA,TRBJ2-1,CASSRDGSYNEQFF,TGTGCCAGCAGCCGCGACGGATCCTACAATGAGCAGTTCTTC
TRBV12-3/TRBV12-4,NA,NA,TRBJ1-4,CASSSLGAQYEKLVF,TGTGCCAGCAGTTCCCTTGGGGCCCAGTATGAAAAACTGGTTTTT
TRBV6-2/TRBV6-3,TRBD2,NA,TRBJ2-3,CASSDTLGGADTQYF,TGTGCCAGCAGTGATACCCTGGGGGGGGCAGATACGCAGTATTTT
TRBV2,NA,many,TRBJ2-2,CASSRGGWNTGELFF,TGTGCCAGCAGCCGCGGGGGCTGGAACACCGGGGAGCTGTTTTTT
TRBV7-3,NA,once,TRBJ2-3,CASSLNSGSTDTQYF,TGTGCCAGCAGCTTAAATAGCGGTAGCACAGATACGCAGTATTTT
TRBV5-6,NA,many,TRBJ1-1,CASRGGHEDTEAFF,TGTGCCAGCAGGGGGGGGCATGAGGACACTGAAGCTTTCTTT
TRBV12-5,NA,many,TRBJ1-1,CASAPGLRGTEAFF,TGTGCTAGTGCCCCGGGCCTTAGGGGAACTGAAGCTTTCTTT
TRBV15,TRBD1,NA,TRBJ1-1,CATTNAQGRSFGF,TGTGCGACCACCAATGCACAGGGGCGAAGTTTTGGCTTT
TRBV6-9,TRBD2,NA,TRBJ2-7,CASSYAAGVYEQYF,TGTGCCAGCAGTTACGCAGCGGGAGTCTACGAGCAGTACTTC
TRBV12-3/TRBV12-4,NA,many,TRBJ1-5,CASTWDNQPQHF,TGTGCCAGCACCTGGGACAATCAGCCCCAGCATTTT
TRBV10-3,NA,once,TRBJ1-1,CAIKSQANTEALF,TGTGCCATCAAATCACAGGCGAACACTGAAGCTCTCTTT
TRBV15,NA,NA,TRBJ1-5,CATSREGNQPQHF,TGTGCCACCAGCAGAGAAGGAAATCAGCCCCAGCATTTT
TRBV19,NA,few,TRBJ2-5,CASSPRGSGTQYF,TGTGCCAGTAGTCCCCGGGGATCGGGAACCCAGTACTTC
TRBV7-9,NA,few,TRBJ1-1,CASSLSGHGLTNTEAFF,TGTGCCAGCAGCTTAAGTGGCCACGGACTTACGAACACTGAAGCTTTCTTT
TRBV28,NA,many,TRBJ2-7,CASSPPGSAYEQYF,TGTGCCAGCAGTCCTCCGGGTTCCGCCTACGAGCAGTACTTC
TRBV6-1,NA,many,TRBJ1-5,CASGDSSNQPQHF,TGTGCCAGCGGGGATTCCAGCAATCAGCCCCAGCATTTT
TRBV20-1,NA,few,TRBJ1-2,CSARGGAEGGYTF,TGCAGTGCTAGAGGGGGGGCGGAGGGTGGCTACACCTTC
TRBV28,NA,many,TRBJ2-7,CASSLWNQTYEQYF,TGTGCCAGCAGTTTATGGAACCAAACCTACGAGCAGTACTTC
TRBV2,NA,many,TRBJ2-5,CASNEDAAVLQETQYF,TGTGCCAGCAATGAAGACGCGGCAGTCCTACAAGAGACCCAGTACTTC
TRBV12-3/TRBV12-4,NA,NA,TRBJ1-2,CASSLWGPRANYGYTF,TGTGCCAGCAGTTTATGGGGGCCCCGGGCTAACTATGGCTACACCTTC
TRBV7-8,NA,many,TRBJ2-5,CASSLYGSQETQYF,TGTGCCAGCAGCTTATACGGGAGTCAAGAGACCCAGTACTTC
TRBV20-1,TRBD1,few,TRBJ1-2,CSALQGTNYGYTF,TGCAGTGCGTTACAGGGGACCAACTATGGCTACACCTTC
TRBV27,NA,NA,TRBJ2-3,CASSLWAGMADTQYF,TGTGCCAGCAGTTTATGGGCGGGAATGGCAGATACGCAGTATTTT
TRBV28,NA,many,TRBJ2-7,CASTRDSYEQYF,TGTGCCAGCACCCGGGACTCCTACGAGCAGTACTTC
TRBV11-2,NA,many,TRBJ2-2,CASTLGLGPNTGELFF,TGTGCCAGCACCCTCGGGTTAGGGCCCAACACCGGGGAGCTGTTTTTT
TRBV18,TRBD1,NA,TRBJ1-2,CASSHGTDYGYTF,TGTGCCAGCTCCCACGGGACAGATTATGGCTACACCTTC
TRBV6-2/TRBV6-3,NA,NA,TRBJ2-2,CASSEQKNTGELFF,TGTGCCAGCAGTGAACAAAAGAACACCGGGGAGCTGTTTTTT
TRBV2,TRBD1,many,TRBJ1-2,CASTQGAALNDGYTF,TGTGCCAGCACACAGGGGGCCGCCTTAAATGATGGCTACACCTTC
TRBV6-1,TRBD2,few,TRBJ2-5,CACRAPRLSGLAGVRETQYF,TGTGCCTGCAGGGCCCCCCGCCTTTCGGGACTAGCGGGAGTAAGAGAGACCCAGTACTTC
TRBV4-3,NA,NA,TRBJ1-1,CASSQAIGQKAFF,TGCGCCAGCAGCCAAGCGATCGGACAGAAAGCTTTCTTT
TRBV7-9,NA,NA,TRBJ1-2,CASSTSGGYTF,TGTGCCAGCAGTACCTCCGGTGGCTACACCTTC
TRBV7-9,NA,NA,TRBJ1-1,CASSAPGTNTEAFF,TGTGCCAGCAGCGCCCCAGGGACGAACACTGAAGCTTTCTTT
TRBV15,TRBD2,many,TRBJ2-7,CATLEREGHEQYF,TGTGCCACCTTAGAGCGGGAGGGCCACGAGCAGTACTTC
TRBV29-1,NA,few,TRBJ2-7,CSVEDQGGTYEQYF,TGCAGCGTTGAAGATCAAGGCGGAACCTACGAGCAGTACTTC
TRBV27,TRBD1,NA,TRBJ2-7,CASSPGTGGGKQYF,TGTGCCAGCAGTCCCGGGACAGGGGGGGGAAAGCAGTACTTC
TRBV10-2,TRBD2,NA,TRBJ2-2,CASSDPGLSRDTGELFF,TGCGCCAGCAGTGACCCGGGACTAAGCAGGGACACCGGGGAGCTGTTTTTT
TRBV27,NA,many,TRBJ2-5,CASSSSATGFFGTQYF,TGTGCCAGCAGTTCGTCAGCCACAGGGTTTTTTGGGACCCAGTACTTC